This T cell receptor (beta chain) was identified during a study of blood T cell repertoires in COVID-19. Study at large: The United States, Italy and Spain were the sources of the acute and convalescent COVID-19 samples.

Data came from immunoSEQ multiplex PCR; TCRdb stores just in-frame clones and leaves some out. The sample holds about 320,000 clones; 75% to 85% are singletons and the top ten take 6% to 9%. The clonotype comes from a human donor in a cohort sampled during active COVID-19. Input material: peripheral blood.

The CDR3 loop reads CASSQRRGAHFYNEQFF. The CDR3 DNA reads TGTGCCAGCAGCCAACGGCGGGGGGCTCATTTTTACAATGAGCAGTTCTTC. The rearrangement uses TRBV3-1 (or the pseudogene TRBV3-2) and TRBJ2-1; 8 nucleotides agree with TRBD2. Trimming removed 2 bases from V and 4 bases from J; junction bases left unmatched: 10. The germline V gene has CDR1 LGHDT and CDR2 YNNKEL (reference sequence). There are 17 residues in the CDR3.